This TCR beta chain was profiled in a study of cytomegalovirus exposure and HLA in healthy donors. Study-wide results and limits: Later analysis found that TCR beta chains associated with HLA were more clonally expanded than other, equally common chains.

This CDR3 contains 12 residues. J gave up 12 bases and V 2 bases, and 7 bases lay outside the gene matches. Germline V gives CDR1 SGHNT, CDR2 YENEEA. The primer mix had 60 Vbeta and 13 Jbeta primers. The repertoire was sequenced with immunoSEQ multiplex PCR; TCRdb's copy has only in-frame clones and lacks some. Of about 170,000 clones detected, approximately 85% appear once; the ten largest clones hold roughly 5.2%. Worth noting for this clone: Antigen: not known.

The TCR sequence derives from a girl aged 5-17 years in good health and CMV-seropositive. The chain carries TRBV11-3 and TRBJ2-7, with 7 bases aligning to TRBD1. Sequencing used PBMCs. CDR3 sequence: CASSLQGENLYF. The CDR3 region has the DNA TGTGCCAGCAGCTTACAGGGGGAGAATCTGTACTTC.